The clone carrying this TCR beta chain occurred many times. Its cognate antigen is unknown. The record originates from a study of T cell repertoires in cytomegalovirus infection. Study-wide background: Indicated by public TCR beta signatures were CMV infection and matching HLA type.

TCRdb used MiXCR to reprocess the reads, holding one entry per CDR3 protein. Of roughly 250,000 distinct CDR3 sequences listed, roughly an eighth were seen once; the top ten hold 1.6%. Germline values: CDR1 SGHRS, CDR2 YFSETQ. Trimming cost V 4 bases and J 7 bases; bases outside gene matches: 10. This CDR3 contains 14 residues. Whole-study findings and limits: CMV-specific HLA-C-restricted TCR beta clonotypes dominated the ex vivo response. Cumulative public TCR beta family frequency identified carriers of CMV plus the relevant HLA.

The specimen sequenced was PBMCs. The V call is TRBV5-1, the J call TRBJ1-2, with 7 nucleotides matching TRBD1. This clonotype originated in a human donor in good health (CMV status not recorded). Some clones in this sample may be carry-over from other donors' samples. CDR3 DNA sequence: TGCGCCAGCAGCGACCGTACAGGGGCGAGTGGCTACACCTTC. It codes for CASSDRTGASGYTF. The full variable domain, completed using reference TRBV5-1 and TRBJ1-2, is KAGVTQTPRYLIKTRGQQVTLSCSPISGHRSVSWYQQTPGQGLQFLFEYFSETQRNKGNFPGRFSGRQFSNSRSEMNVSTLELGDSALYLCASSDRTGASGYTFGSGTRLTVV.